This T cell receptor beta chain was documented in a study of glioma-infiltrating T cells after dendritic cell vaccination. The wider study: Patients received three intradermal dendritic cell vaccine injections at biweekly intervals. Findings of the study overall: The cohort had few patients with full blood and tumor sets.

Profiling relied on immunoSEQ multiplex PCR, and the TCRdb table lists in-frame clones only, not all of them. The table records some 90,000 clones, around four fifths of them present only once. This CDR3 spans 15 amino acids. Germline V lookup: CDR1 SGHTA, CDR2 FQGNSA. The V end was cut by 2 bases, the J end by 0 bases, with 8 bases between. Regarding time point: after dendritic cell vaccination, including at tumor progression/relapse. A remark on this clone: The antigen remains undetermined.

The chain carries TRBV7-2 and TRBJ1-3; D unresolved. This material consisted of blood, taken after dendritic cell vaccination. This TCR came from a human donor with glioblastoma. Written as DNA, the CDR3 is TGTGCCAGCAGCTTATGGCAGGTCTCTGGAAACACCATATATTTT. Its translation: CASSLWQVSGNTIYF.